The T cell receptor (beta chain) described here comes from a study of control samples from healthy donors and cancer patients. Method: immunoSEQ multiplex PCR; TCRdb's copy keeps in-frame clones and lacks some. This sample has 100,000 to 150,000 clones, with around 92% found just once. The CDR3 sequence is 13 residues long. CDR1 is GTSNPN and CDR2 is SVGIG in the germline V gene (reference sequence). V trimming: 2 bases; J trimming: 5 bases; junction bases outside the gene matches: 5. Only one count was recorded for this clone. The TCR originated in a woman aged 45-65 years in good health. The chain recombines TRBV30 with TRBJ1-2; TRBD1 aligns across 7 bases. Source material: blood. This chain's CDR3 is CAWSRAGGYGYTF. In nucleotides, the CDR3 is TGTGCCTGGAGTAGGGCAGGGGGGTATGGCTACACCTTC.